The 14 T cell receptor beta chains below come from one sample, sequenced in a study of blood T cell repertoires in COVID-19. Here immunoSEQ multiplex PCR was the method, and the copy in TCRdb shows in-frame clones only, minus some. The table lists about 38,000 clones, 80% to 85% of them singletons. The sample consisted of peripheral blood. The receptors derive from a man aged 60 to 69 with COVID-19, enrolled during active disease.

This chain connects TRBV4-1 to TRBJ1-3, with D perhaps matching TRBD1 (6 bases). Germline V gives CDR1 MGHRA, CDR2 YSYEKL. The CDR3 has 16 residues. The V gene lost 3 bases and the J gene lost 3 bases, with 15 bases spanning the gap. The chain's CDR3 is CASSQYRDTSGNTIYF. The CDR3 region has the DNA TGCGCCAGCAGCCAGTACCGGGACACAAGTGGAAACACCATATATTTT.

This chain links TRBV30 with TRBJ2-7; 8 bases are shared with TRBD1. CDR1 GTSNPN and CDR2 SVGIG come from the germline V gene (reference sequence). The CDR3 extends over 14 amino acids. The junction had 5 bases not matched to a gene; V was cut back by 1 base and J by 3 bases. The CDR3 is CAWSEAGGVYEQYF. For the CDR3, the DNA is TGTGCCTGGAGTGAAGCAGGGGGCGTCTACGAGCAGTACTTC.

The V call is TRBV5-5, the J call TRBJ2-7, with TRBD2 as a possible D gene (5 bases). Germline CDR1 is SGHKS and CDR2 is YYEKEE (reference sequence). This CDR3 spans 14 amino acids. V was cut by 1 base and J by 5 bases, with 13 bases left in between. CDR3 coding DNA: TGTGCCAGCAGCTTGTCCCGAGGGTTCGACGAGCAGTACTTC. This codes for CASSLSRGFDEQYF.

The chain is built from TRBV28 and TRBJ2-2; the D gene is possibly TRBD2 (5 bases). Trimming pared 2 bases from V and 6 bases from J, leaving 13 bases between. Germline V gene data show CDR1 as MDHEN and CDR2 as SYDVKM. This CDR3 spans 15 amino acids. CDR3 in amino acids: CASSLPGIGSGELFF. The DNA of the CDR3 is TGTGCCAGCAGTTTACCCGGGATCGGGTCCGGGGAGCTGTTTTTT.

The rearrangement links TRBV20-1 to TRBJ1-1; TRBD1 is a possible D gene (5 bases). The CDR3 is made up of 11 amino acids. CDR1 and CDR2 from the germline V gene are DFQATT and SNEGSKA (reference sequence). Trimming took off 6 bases at V and 7 bases at J, with 12 bases between the two ends. CDR3 protein: CSATRQIEAFF. The CDR3, as DNA: TGCAGTGCAACCAGACAGATTGAAGCTTTCTTT.

Points on this clone: Other nucleotide sequences from this sample produce the same CDR3. The chain links TRBV6-5 to TRBJ1-1; a weak D match, TRBD1 (6 bases). CDR1 and CDR2 (germline): MNHEY, SVGAGI. The length of the CDR3 is 14 residues. The V and J ends lost 2 bases and 1 base respectively, with 8 bases between them. The CDR3: CASSYLQGNTEAFF. CDR3 nucleotides: TGTGCCAGCAGTTACCTACAGGGGAACACTGAAGCTTTCTTT.

The chain employs TRBV5-8 and TRBJ2-5; 13 bases match TRBD2. Looked up from germline, CDR1 is SGHTS and CDR2 is YDEGEE. The V gene end was trimmed by 4 bases and the J gene end by 5 bases; junction bases not matched to a gene: 8. The CDR3 is made up of 16 amino acids. CDR3 protein: CASSPRTSGRRETQYF. The CDR3 nucleotides read TGTGCCAGCAGCCCTCGGACTAGCGGGAGAAGGGAGACCCAGTACTTC.

J is TRBJ1-5 and V is TRBV12-3 or TRBV12-4; D ambiguous. The CDR3 extends over 12 amino acids. V shed 5 bases and J shed 9 bases, with 11 bases lying between them. The CDR3 bases are TGTGCCAGCAGTCCAACCCGGGGGCCCCAGCATTTT. This codes for CASSPTRGPQHF.

The chain is built from TRBV7-2 and TRBJ1-5; 7 bases agree with TRBD1. CDR1 and CDR2 from the germline V gene are SGHTA and FQGNSA. V lost 3 bases to trimming and J lost 3 bases; unmatched junction nucleotides: 8. This CDR3 comprises 16 residues. The CDR3 loop reads CASSFVGTAVNQPQHF. CDR3 DNA: TGTGCCAGCAGCTTTGTAGGGACAGCGGTCAATCAGCCCCAGCATTTT.

CDR3: CASSMGRSFPEAFF. The DNA for the CDR3 is TGTGCCAGTAGTATGGGGCGGAGTTTCCCTGAAGCTTTCTTT. V gene TRBV19 combines with J gene TRBJ1-1, with D possibly matching TRBD1 (5 bases). The CDR3 length is 14 residues. The V end lost 3 bases, the J end lost 6 bases, and 14 bases lay between the germline ends. Germline V gene lookup returns CDR1 LNHDA and CDR2 SQIVND (reference sequence).

This clone showed up just once. The chain recombines TRBV3-1 (or the pseudogene TRBV3-2) with TRBJ2-7, with 8 nucleotides matching TRBD2. The CDR3 totals 14 residues. Looked up from germline, CDR1 is LGHDT and CDR2 is YNNKEL (reference sequence). The ends lost 4 bases at V and 4 bases at J; junction bases unmatched: 6. CDR3 coding DNA: TGTGCCAGCAGCCTCTCCGGGACTAGATACGAGCAGTACTTC. Translating it yields CASSLSGTRYEQYF.

This rearrangement joins TRBV10-3 to TRBJ2-6; 7 nucleotides match TRBD1. Germline CDR1 ENHRY, CDR2 SYGVKD. The CDR3 has 17 residues. V gave up 8 bases and J gave up 0 bases; unmatched junction bases: 10. The CDR3 DNA reads TGTGCCATCCACCGGGACAGCGAAGGCTCTGGGGCCAACGTCCTGACTTTC. Its translation is CAIHRDSEGSGANVLTF.

J is TRBJ2-7 and V is TRBV11-2; maybe TRBD2 (6 bases). The germline CDR1 and CDR2 sequences are SGHAT and FQNNGV. The CDR3 runs 15 residues. The V end lost 0 bases, the J end lost 4 bases, and 13 bases lay between the germline ends. The DNA for the CDR3 is TGTGCCAGCAGCTTAGAGGGCGGGGTGAGTTACGAGCAGTACTTC. Translating gives CASSLEGGVSYEQYF.

J is TRBJ1-2 and V is TRBV19; TRBD1 aligns across 9 bases. Germline CDR1 is LNHDA and CDR2 is SQIVND (reference sequence). V shed 7 bases, J shed 8 bases, and the junction held 14 bases outside the gene matches. The CDR3 has 15 residues. The CDR3 region is CASTQSDRGSEGYTF. The CDR3 DNA follows: TGTGCCAGTACCCAATCGGACAGGGGTTCTGAGGGCTACACCTTC.